Included here is one T cell receptor (beta chain) sequence, with context. Its antigen is as yet unknown. The sample is drawn from a study of OX40 agonist ivuxolimab in advanced cancers. Background on the study: The mean age was approximately 56 years, ranging from about 20 to 90, with roughly four fifths of participants male. Regarding the study as a whole: The study did not work out the antigen specificity of the expanded peripheral T cells.

Sampling times: baseline, cycle 4 day 1, cycle 7 day 1. With 6 bases clipped from V and 4 bases from J, the junction kept 8 bases outside the gene matches. The germline V gene has CDR1 LNHDA and CDR2 SQIVND (reference sequence). The CDR3 totals 15 residues. Profiled with immunoSEQ multiplex PCR; TCRdb holds only in-frame clones, not every one. The profile shows around 90,000 clones, just under 90% of them singletons. The source is an adult with an advanced solid tumor such as melanoma, head and neck, liver or kidney cancer. Sequencing was performed on CD4+ or CD8+ T cells sorted from blood, taken in a trial of the OX40 agonist ivuxolimab. The chain joins TRBV19 to TRBJ2-3; 9 bases line up with TRBD1. CDR3 region: CASRPGQGSADTQYF. The CDR3 nucleotides are TGTGCCAGTAGGCCCGGACAGGGGAGCGCAGATACGCAGTATTTT. Using reference TRBV19 and TRBJ2-3 for the parts outside the CDR3, the full variable domain is DGGITQSPKYLFRKEGQNVTLSCEQNLNHDAMYWYRQDPGQGLRLIYYSQIVNDFQKGDIAEGYSVSREKKESFPLTVTSAQKNPTAFYLCASRPGQGSADTQYFGPGTRLTVL.